Each of the 6 T cell receptor beta chains below was sequenced from the same sample in a study of response to subunit inactivated influenza vaccine. TCRdb reanalysed the RT-PCR reads using MiXCR and keeps one entry per CDR3 protein. The table records approximately 680,000 distinct CDR3 sequences, more than 15% of them present only once. The sequences come from PBMCs from blood, collected roughly 12 days after vaccination. These receptors all come from a man between 45 and 60 years old who received an inactivated influenza vaccine.

V gene TRBV29-1 combines with J gene TRBJ2-6; 9 bases map to TRBD1. The CDR3 totals 17 residues. V shed 6 bases, J shed 4 bases, and the junction held 13 bases outside the gene matches. The germline gives CDR1 SQVTM, CDR2 ANQGSEA. The CDR3 DNA is TGCAGCGTAGATCCGGGACAGGGCCGTTTCGGGGCCAACGTCCTGACTTTC. Protein sequence: CSVDPGQGRFGANVLTF.

The rearrangement links TRBV6-5 to TRBJ1-2; D is unclear. This CDR3 is built from 12 residues. Trimming took off 9 bases at V and 0 bases at J, with 8 bases between the two ends. From germline, CDR1 is MNHEY and CDR2 SVGAGI. Here the CDR3 reads CASRKANYGYTF. CDR3 DNA sequence: TGTGCCAGTCGAAAAGCTAACTATGGCTACACCTTC.

The V gene is TRBV24-1, the J gene TRBJ2-1; 8 bases fit TRBD1. With V trimmed by 2 bases and J by 5 bases, 7 bases remained unmatched. This CDR3 contains 16 residues. Per germline, CDR1 KGHDR and CDR2 SFDVKD. This chain's CDR3 is CATSDSAGGFDNEQFF. Written as DNA, the CDR3 is TGTGCCACCAGTGATTCAGCAGGGGGCTTTGACAATGAGCAGTTCTTC.

CDR3 loop: CAISDVGDTQYF. In DNA, the CDR3 is TGTGCCATCAGTGACGTGGGAGATACGCAGTATTTT. J is TRBJ2-3 and V is TRBV10-3; D gene uncertain. The CDR3 loop spans 12 amino acids. Germline V gives CDR1 ENHRY, CDR2 SYGVKD. Trimming took off 3 bases at V and 5 bases at J, with 6 bases between the two ends.

A few counts support this clonotype. This chain uses TRBV10-3 with TRBJ2-1; 8 bases align to TRBD2. With 10 bases clipped from V and 6 bases from J, the junction kept 17 bases outside the gene matches. Germline V gene data show CDR1 as ENHRY and CDR2 as SYGVKD. The CDR3 loop spans 16 amino acids. The CDR3 spells CATQPAAGGTGNEQFF. The CDR3 coding sequence is TGTGCCACTCAGCCCGCCGCGGGAGGAACGGGCAATGAGCAGTTCTTC.

A few counts support this clonotype. The V gene is TRBV12-3 or TRBV12-4, the J gene TRBJ2-1, with 10 bases matching TRBD2. With V trimmed by 6 bases and J by 5 bases, 7 bases remained unmatched. The CDR3 has 15 residues. CDR3 sequence: CASSPSGGAHNEQFF. In DNA form, the CDR3 reads TGTGCCAGCAGCCCAAGCGGGGGGGCCCACAATGAGCAGTTCTTC.